Shown below are 5 T cell receptor beta chains from a single sample sequenced in a study of blood T cells in healthy people across ages. Primed by a sample-barcoded 5' primer and a J-beta primer mix, a second PCR proceeded for 7 to 11 cycles. TCRdb re-derived calls from the 5' RACE reads in MiXCR, one entry per CDR3 protein. This sample has some 880,000 distinct CDR3 sequences, with roughly 35% found just once. The specimen was blood. These receptors originate from a man aged 18-30 years in good health.

The V and J genes are TRBV29-1 and TRBJ2-2, with TRBD1 as a possible D gene (6 bases). V lost 6 bases, J lost 3 bases, and 17 bases lay in between. The germline gives CDR1 SQVTM, CDR2 ANQGSEA. The CDR3 loop spans 15 amino acids. CDR3 sequence reads: CSVVSGDRYTGELFF. The DNA of the CDR3 is TGCAGCGTCGTGTCAGGGGATAGGTACACCGGGGAGCTGTTTTTT.

This clonotype was counted a few times. The chain combines TRBV6-1 with TRBJ2-2; D call uncertain. V lost 0 bases and J 4 bases, leaving 6 bases between the germline ends. CDR3 length: 14 residues. Per germline, CDR1 MNHNS and CDR2 SASEGT. CDR3 in amino acids: CASSEARVTGELFF. Here the CDR3 DNA reads TGTGCCAGCAGTGAAGCCCGTGTCACCGGGGAGCTGTTTTTT.

This clonotype was picked up a small number of times. The chain carries TRBV7-9 and TRBJ2-7; possibly TRBD2 for D (6 bases). This CDR3 is 15 amino acids long. Germline loops: CDR1 SEHNR, CDR2 FQNEAQ (reference sequence). Trimming cost V 5 bases and J 0 bases, with 14 bases left between them. The CDR3 region has the DNA TGTGCCAGCAGCCATGGCGGGGTGAGCTCCTACGAGCAGTACTTC. This encodes CASSHGGVSSYEQYF.

V usage is TRBV7-2 and J usage is TRBJ2-5, with 11 bases fitting TRBD2. CDR1 is SGHTA and CDR2 is FQGNSA in the germline V gene. The CDR3 consists of 15 residues. The J segment lost 13 bases and the V segment lost 5 bases, leaving 15 bases of the junction unmatched. CDR3 sequence: CASSLTSGEYNERYF. The CDR3 DNA follows: TGTGCCAGCAGCCTGACTAGCGGGGAATACAATGAGCGGTACTTC. Using reference TRBV7-2 and TRBJ2-5 for the parts outside the CDR3, the full variable domain is GAGVSQSPSNKVTEKGKDVELRCDPISGHTALYWYRQSLGQGLEFLIYFQGNSAPDKSGLPSDRFSAERTGGSVSTLTIQRTQQEDSAVYLCASSLTSGEYNERYFGPGTRLLVL.

The J gene is TRBJ2-3, the V gene TRBV20-1; D might be TRBD2 (6 bases). The length of the CDR3 is 16 residues. V was trimmed by 5 bases and J by 0 bases, leaving 18 bases between them. In germline, CDR1 is DFQATT, CDR2 SNEGSKA (reference sequence). The CDR3 reads CSAESGTSSSTDTQYF. As DNA, the CDR3 is TGCAGTGCTGAGTCCGGGACTTCATCTAGCACAGATACGCAGTATTTT.